The clone carrying this TCR beta chain was seen ten or more times. Antigen specificity is unknown. This specimen comes from a study of early T cells in non-severe SARS-CoV-2 infection. The TCR library protocol attached unique molecular identifiers to the individual cDNA molecules. TCRdb called the 5' RACE reads again in MiXCR, with one record for every CDR3 protein. The sample has tens of thousands of distinct CDR3 sequences, under 15% seen once. Study-wide findings and caveats: Reliance on VDJdb matching favored anti-spike CD8 responses; private and CD4 specificities were missed.

Sequencing was performed on whole blood. The receptor was isolated from an adult who was a healthcare worker with PCR-confirmed SARS-CoV-2 infection or an uninfected control (not recorded which).

The CDR3 sequence is CSVAQTGSQETQYF. Here the CDR3 DNA reads TGCAGCGTTGCACAGACTGGGTCCCAAGAGACCCAGTACTTC. V gene TRBV29-1 combines with J gene TRBJ2-5; D gene ambiguous. Germline CDR1 and CDR2: SQVTM and ANQGSEA. The V end was cut by 4 bases, the J end by 1 base, with 13 bases between. The CDR3 runs 14 residues.